The 21 T cell receptor beta chains reported below all come from one sample, sequenced in a study of CD8 T cells in Susac syndrome. Random hexamers were used to reverse transcribe roughly 0.45 to 1 ug of RNA. MiXCR, run by TCRdb on the immunoSEQ multiplex PCR reads, gives a single entry per CDR3 protein. The sample holds some 140,000 distinct CDR3 sequences, over 75% seen once. Input material: CD8+ T cells from PBMCs. Receptors were obtained from a human donor with multiple sclerosis.

V usage is TRBV25-1 and J usage is TRBJ2-3, with a possible D match to TRBD2 (6 bases). With 7 bases removed from V and 4 bases from J, the gap between germline ends came to 24 bases. CDR3 length equals 17 residues. CDR1 and CDR2 from the germline V gene are MGHDK and SYGVNS. CDR3 bases: TGTGCCAGCAATAGAGAGACAAGGGAGGATGTGCCAGATACGCAGTATTTT. Protein product: CASNRETREDVPDTQYF.

The J gene is TRBJ2-7, the V gene TRBV27, with D possibly called TRBD1 or TRBD2 (7 bases each). The CDR3 consists of 16 residues. Trimming left V 0 bases short and J 4 bases short, with 16 bases between. CDR1 is MNHEY, CDR2 SMNVEV, per germline (reference sequence). The CDR3, as DNA: TGTGCCAGCAGTTTATCAGTGGGAGGGGGCTGGTACGAGCAGTACTTC. It is translated as CASSLSVGGGWYEQYF.

The J gene is TRBJ1-1, the V gene TRBV30; D gene unclear. The CDR3 is made up of 14 amino acids. Trimming pared 0 bases from V and 6 bases from J, leaving 14 bases between. The germline gives CDR1 GTSNPN, CDR2 SVGIG (reference sequence). CDR3 nucleotides: TGTGCCTGGAGTGTTGGTGTGAGAGCGGCTGAAGCTTTCTTT. Translating it yields CAWSVGVRAAEAFF.

The chain uses TRBV5-4 and TRBJ2-1; 8 positions agree with TRBD2. The CDR3 length is 17 residues. The germline V gene has CDR1 SGHNT and CDR2 YYREEE (reference sequence). The V and J ends lost 0 bases and 2 bases, in that order; junction bases with no gene match: 7. DNA for the CDR3: TGTGCCAGCAGCTTGGCCGTTTTAGCGGGGACCTACAATGAGCAGTTCTTC. This encodes CASSLAVLAGTYNEQFF.

The genes are TRBV6-5 and TRBJ1-1; 8 bases line up with TRBD1. Unmatched junction bases numbered 8, after V lost 5 bases and J lost 3 bases. The germline gives CDR1 MNHEY, CDR2 SVGAGI. The CDR3 runs 15 residues. The CDR3 sequence is CASSPYETGDTEAFF. DNA of the CDR3: TGTGCCAGCAGTCCCTACGAGACAGGGGACACTGAAGCTTTCTTT.

The chain is built from TRBV28 and TRBJ1-2; 7 positions agree with TRBD1. The germline V gene encodes CDR1 MDHEN and CDR2 SYDVKM. The CDR3 contains 14 residues. The V gene end was trimmed by 10 bases and the J gene end by 4 bases; junction bases not matched to a gene: 12. CDR3 sequence reads: CATQGGGKVYGYTF. DNA of the CDR3: TGTGCCACCCAAGGAGGGGGCAAGGTCTATGGCTACACCTTC.

The CDR3 nucleotides are TGTGCCAGCAGTTTTACGGCCGGTCCCTACAATGAGCAGTTCTTC. Its translation: CASSFTAGPYNEQFF. This chain connects TRBV12-3 or TRBV12-4 to TRBJ2-1; D gene ambiguous. CDR3 length: 15 residues. The germline V and J ends were trimmed by 3 bases and 2 bases, with 11 bases remaining between them.

The CDR3 here is CASSPSVPPYEQYF. DNA of the CDR3: TGCGCCAGCAGCCCCAGTGTCCCCCCTTACGAGCAGTACTTC. The chain has TRBV5-1 and TRBJ2-7; D unresolved. Trimming left V 4 bases short and J 4 bases short, with 15 bases between. In germline, CDR1 is SGHRS, CDR2 YFSETQ. This CDR3 is built from 14 residues.

This chain connects TRBV10-3 to TRBJ1-2, with D unresolved. CDR1 ENHRY and CDR2 SYGVKD come from the germline V gene. V gave up 2 bases and J gave up 3 bases, with 7 bases separating them. The CDR3 covers 13 residues. This chain's CDR3 is CAISEGEHYGYTF. The CDR3 coding sequence is TGTGCCATCAGTGAGGGGGAGCACTATGGCTACACCTTC.

This chain connects TRBV18 to TRBJ2-7; D ambiguous. Germline assignment: CDR1 KGHSH and CDR2 LQKENI. The ends were cut back, 1 base at V and 1 base at J, with 14 bases in the middle. The CDR3 is made up of 16 amino acids. As DNA, the CDR3 is TGTGCCAGCTCACCACAGGCCTCGGCAGCGTCCTACGAGCAGTACGTC. As protein: CASSPQASAASYEQYV.

This clonotype was picked up a small number of times. The chain couples TRBV4-1 to TRBJ2-1, with 8 bases matching TRBD2. Germline trimming cut 1 base from V and 9 bases from J; bases unmatched to any gene: 2. The CDR3 has 13 amino acids. The germline CDR1 and CDR2 sequences are MGHRA and YSYEKL. CDR3 sequence reads: CASSQGTSPEQFF. The CDR3 coding sequence is TGCGCCAGCAGCCAAGGGACTAGCCCTGAGCAGTTCTTC.

This chain joins TRBV7-8 and TRBJ2-3; D uncertain. CDR3 length equals 14 residues. Trimming pared 5 bases from V and 3 bases from J, leaving 12 bases between. Germline CDR1 reads SGHVS; CDR2 reads FQNEAQ. The CDR3 bases are TGTGCCAGCAGCCCCCTCCTGTCGACAGATACGCAGTATTTT. It yields the protein CASSPLLSTDTQYF.

This clonotype was counted only a few times. J is TRBJ2-2 and V is TRBV6-6; possible D gene TRBD2, 6 bases. V lost 2 bases and J lost 3, with 10 bases in between. Germline assignment: CDR1 MNHNY and CDR2 SVGAGI (reference sequence). The CDR3 is 15 amino acids. The CDR3, as DNA: TGTGCCAGCAGTTACGGAGGGCCCGACACCGGGGAGCTGTTTTTT. It encodes CASSYGGPDTGELFF.

J is TRBJ2-3 and V is TRBV3-1; 13 nucleotides line up with TRBD2. Per germline, CDR1 LGHDT and CDR2 YNNKEL (reference sequence). V trimming: 4 bases; J trimming: 6 bases; junction bases outside the gene matches: 10. This CDR3 is 17 amino acids long. CDR3 in DNA: TGTGCCAGCAGCCCCACAAGAGGGACTAGCGGGGCGGATACGCAGTATTTT. Its translation is CASSPTRGTSGADTQYF.

This chain connects TRBV29-1 to TRBJ2-7; 7 positions match TRBD2. The CDR3 is 14 amino acids. Trimming removed 4 bases from V and 1 base from J; junction bases left unmatched: 7. Germline CDR1 SQVTM, CDR2 ANQGSEA. The CDR3 DNA reads as TGCAGCGTTGGAATTGCGGGGGTTTCCTACGAGCAGTACTTC. Translating gives CSVGIAGVSYEQYF.

The chain recombines TRBV2 with TRBJ1-5, with D perhaps TRBD1 (6 bases). The CDR3 is 15 amino acids. CDR1 is SNHLY, CDR2 FYNNEI, per germline. The V end lost 6 bases, the J end lost 4 bases, and 16 bases lay between the germline ends. CDR3 DNA: TGTGCCAGCAGCATATGGACAGCGGATAATCAGCCCCAGCATTTT. This gives the protein CASSIWTADNQPQHF.

This clonotype has more than one count but fewer than ten. CDR3 protein: CASSHDYEQYF. Here the CDR3 DNA reads TGTGCCAGCAGCCATGACTACGAGCAGTACTTC. The rearrangement joins TRBV3-1 to TRBJ2-7; no reliable D call. The CDR3 sequence is 11 residues long. Germline V gene lookup returns CDR1 LGHDT and CDR2 YNNKEL (reference sequence). Trimming left V 3 bases short and J 3 bases short, with 3 bases between.

This clonotype was found a few times. The rearrangement uses TRBV7-2 and TRBJ1-5; maybe TRBD1 (5 bases). V dropped 4 bases and J dropped 1 base, with 14 bases sitting between them. This CDR3 comprises 16 residues. Germline V CDR1 and CDR2: SGHTA, FQGNSA. CDR3 in amino acids: CASSSLGGRSNQPQHF. CDR3 DNA: TGTGCCAGCAGCTCCCTCGGGGGACGGAGCAATCAGCCCCAGCATTTT. Complete variable domain (other parts from reference TRBV7-2 and TRBJ1-5): GAGVSQSPSNKVTEKGKDVELRCDPISGHTALYWYRQSLGQGLEFLIYFQGNSAPDKSGLPSDRFSAERTGGSVSTLTIQRTQQEDSAVYLCASSSLGGRSNQPQHFGDGTRLSIL.

In this sample, this clonotype turned up a few times. This sequence joins TRBV12-3 or TRBV12-4 and TRBJ2-7, with 7 bases aligning to TRBD2. The CDR3 consists of 13 residues. Unmatched junction bases numbered 0, after V lost 1 base and J lost 3 bases. The CDR3 protein is CASSLGGGYEQYV. The CDR3, as DNA: TGTGCCAGCAGTTTAGGGGGGGGCTACGAGCAGTACGTC.

The V and J genes are TRBV10-2 and TRBJ2-1; 10 bases fit TRBD2. Germline CDR1 and CDR2: WSHSY and SAAADI. This CDR3 has 15 amino acids. The V gene end was trimmed by 6 bases and the J gene end by 5 bases; junction bases not matched to a gene: 7. This CDR3 reads CASRILAGRNNEQFF. DNA for the CDR3: TGCGCCAGCAGAATACTAGCGGGGAGGAACAATGAGCAGTTCTTC.

The V gene is TRBV19, the J gene TRBJ1-1; D gene unclear. CDR1 is LNHDA, CDR2 SQIVND, per germline (reference sequence). Trimming pared 7 bases from V and 8 bases from J, leaving 17 bases between. The CDR3 covers 13 residues. The CDR3 DNA reads as TGTGCCAGTACTTTTGGAGGGTTTAGCGAAGCTTTCTTT. Protein sequence: CASTFGGFSEAFF.